This TCR beta chain came from a study of yellow fever vaccine responses in identical twins. TCRdb called the RT-PCR reads again in MiXCR, with one record for every CDR3 protein. The sample gives 6,000 to 9,000 distinct CDR3 sequences, just over 85% of which show up once; more than 1% is in the top ten. V was trimmed by 0 bases and J by 2 bases, leaving 9 bases between them. The CDR3 spans 15 residues. In germline, CDR1 is SGHDT, CDR2 YYEEEE. Points from the study as a whole: Reportedly, twins' vaccine T cell responses looked partly convergent and partly personalized.

Remarks on this clonotype: Its antigen is unknown.

The genes are TRBV5-6 and TRBJ2-1, with D perhaps TRBD1 (6 bases). This receptor was obtained from a woman aged 18-30 years who received the yellow fever vaccine. Sample: T cells from blood (PBMCs), unsorted or a sorted subset (not recorded which), taken before or after yellow fever vaccination (not recorded which). The CDR3 protein is CASSLGDNTYNEQFF. The CDR3 nucleotides read TGTGCCAGCAGCTTGGGGGACAACACCTACAATGAGCAGTTCTTC.